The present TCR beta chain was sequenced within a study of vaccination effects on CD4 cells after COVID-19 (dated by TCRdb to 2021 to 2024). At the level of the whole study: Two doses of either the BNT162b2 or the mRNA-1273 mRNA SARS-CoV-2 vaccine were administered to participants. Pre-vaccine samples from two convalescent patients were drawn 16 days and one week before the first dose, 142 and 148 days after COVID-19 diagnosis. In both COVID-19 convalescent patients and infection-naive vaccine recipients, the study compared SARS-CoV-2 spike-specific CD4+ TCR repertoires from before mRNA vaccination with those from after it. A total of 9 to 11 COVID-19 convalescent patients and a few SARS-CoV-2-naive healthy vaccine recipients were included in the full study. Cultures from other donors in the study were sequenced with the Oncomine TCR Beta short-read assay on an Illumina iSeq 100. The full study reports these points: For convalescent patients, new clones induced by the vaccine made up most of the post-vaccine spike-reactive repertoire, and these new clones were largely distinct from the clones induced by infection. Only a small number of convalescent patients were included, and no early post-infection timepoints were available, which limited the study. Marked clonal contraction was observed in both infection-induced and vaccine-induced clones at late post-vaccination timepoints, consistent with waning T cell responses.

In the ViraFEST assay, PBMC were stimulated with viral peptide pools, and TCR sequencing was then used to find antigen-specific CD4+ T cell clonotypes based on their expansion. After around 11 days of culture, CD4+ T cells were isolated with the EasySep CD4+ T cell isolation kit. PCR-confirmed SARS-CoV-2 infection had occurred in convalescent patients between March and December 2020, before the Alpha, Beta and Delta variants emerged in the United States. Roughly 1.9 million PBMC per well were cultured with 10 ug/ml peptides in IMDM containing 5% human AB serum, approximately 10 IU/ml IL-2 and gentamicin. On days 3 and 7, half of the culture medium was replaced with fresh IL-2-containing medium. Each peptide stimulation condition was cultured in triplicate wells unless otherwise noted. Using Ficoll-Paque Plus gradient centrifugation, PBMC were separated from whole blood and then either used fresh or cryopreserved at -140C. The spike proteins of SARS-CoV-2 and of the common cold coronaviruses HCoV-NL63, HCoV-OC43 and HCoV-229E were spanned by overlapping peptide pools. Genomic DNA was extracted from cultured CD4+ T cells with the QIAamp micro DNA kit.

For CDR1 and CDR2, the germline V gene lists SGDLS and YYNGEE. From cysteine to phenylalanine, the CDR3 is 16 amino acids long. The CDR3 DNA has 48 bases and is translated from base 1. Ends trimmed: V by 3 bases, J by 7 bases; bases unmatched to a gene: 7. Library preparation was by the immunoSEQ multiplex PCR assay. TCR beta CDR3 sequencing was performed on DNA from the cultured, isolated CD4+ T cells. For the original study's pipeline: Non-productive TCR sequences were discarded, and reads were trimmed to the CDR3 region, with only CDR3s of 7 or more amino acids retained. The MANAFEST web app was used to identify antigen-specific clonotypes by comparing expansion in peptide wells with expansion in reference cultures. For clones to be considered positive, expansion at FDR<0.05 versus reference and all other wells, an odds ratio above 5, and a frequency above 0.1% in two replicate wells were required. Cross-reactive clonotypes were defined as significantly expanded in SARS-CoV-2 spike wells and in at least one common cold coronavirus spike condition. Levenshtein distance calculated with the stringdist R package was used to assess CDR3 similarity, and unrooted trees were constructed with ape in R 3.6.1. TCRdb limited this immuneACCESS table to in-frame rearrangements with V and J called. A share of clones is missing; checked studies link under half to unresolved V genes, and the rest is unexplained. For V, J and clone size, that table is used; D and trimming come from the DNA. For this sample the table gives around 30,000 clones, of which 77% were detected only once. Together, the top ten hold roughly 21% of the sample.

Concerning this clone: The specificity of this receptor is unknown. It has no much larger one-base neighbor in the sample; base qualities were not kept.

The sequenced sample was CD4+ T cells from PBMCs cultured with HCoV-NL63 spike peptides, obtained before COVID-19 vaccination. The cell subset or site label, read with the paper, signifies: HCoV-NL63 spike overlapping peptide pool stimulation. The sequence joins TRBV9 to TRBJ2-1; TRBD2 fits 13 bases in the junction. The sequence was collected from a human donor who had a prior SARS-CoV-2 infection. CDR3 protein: CASSALTSGGANEQFF. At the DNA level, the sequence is TGTGCCAGCAGCGCACTAACTAGCGGGGGGGCAAATGAGCAGTTCTTC.